This T cell receptor beta chain was recorded in a study of shared clonotypes between healthy human individuals. Study donors comprised healthy, HIV-negative adults devoid of recent acute infection or vaccination. Trimming removed 3 bases at V and 4 bases at J, with 21 bases between. The CDR3 covers 17 residues. Germline V CDR1 and CDR2: LNHDA, SQIVND (reference sequence). Data came from immunoSEQ multiplex PCR; TCRdb stores just in-frame clones and leaves some out. The sample holds a few hundred thousand clones, around 86% seen once. The specimen sequenced was memory CD8+ T cells sorted from blood. As for subset: CD45RO+ cells pooled with CCR7-negative TemRA cells. The receptor comes from a man between 18 and 29 years old in good health. J is TRBJ1-2 and V is TRBV19; D gene uncertain. The CDR3 loop is CASSIGGVAGGIYGYTF. In DNA form, the CDR3 reads TGTGCCAGTAGTATCGGAGGTGTGGCAGGCGGGATCTATGGCTACACCTTC. Looking up the rest from reference TRBV19 and TRBJ1-2 gives the full variable domain: DGGITQSPKYLFRKEGQNVTLSCEQNLNHDAMYWYRQDPGQGLRLIYYSQIVNDFQKGDIAEGYSVSREKKESFPLTVTSAQKNPTAFYLCASSIGGVAGGIYGYTFGSGTRLTVV.